This T cell receptor beta chain was recovered during a study of shared clonotypes between healthy human individuals. Study results and caveats: Naive subsets typically showed greater estimated richness than memory subsets.

The naive CD8 fraction comprised CD45RO-negative cells positively selected for CCR7 and excluded terminally differentiated effector memory CD45RA+ cells. Germline V lookup: CDR1 SGHNT, CDR2 YYREEE (reference sequence). Inclusive of both ends, the CDR3 amounts to 14 amino acids. It was at deep level that the assay was run. Methods used by the authors: Because ImmunoSEQ provided only junction sequences with no quality scores, the filtering differed. Data came from immunoSEQ multiplex PCR; TCRdb stores just in-frame clones and leaves some out. The V and J calls and clone size are taken from that table; D and trimming were inferred from the DNA. The sample lists some 740,000 clones, over 90% occurring once. This clone came up once. Its antigen is undetermined. It is unclear where the CDR3 begins or ends on the DNA, so no DNA is shown, and the CDR3 is as TCRdb lists it.

Sequencing was performed on naive CD8+ T cells sorted from blood. The V call is TRBV5-4, the J call TRBJ1-1; TRBD1 reflects the table's D call only, with no check against the DNA. This receptor was obtained from a man aged 25-45 years in good health. The CDR3 loop reads CASSVGQGARTTFF.